A single sample gave rise to the 8 T cell receptor beta chains below, sequenced in a study of T cell responses to AZD1222 COVID-19 vaccine. Sequenced by immunoSEQ multiplex PCR; TCRdb stores in-frame clones only, minus some. The repertoire holds fewer than 150,000 clones, with roughly 84% as singletons. The sequences come from peripheral blood, collected on day 0 of AZD1222 vaccination. The receptor source for this set is an adult in good health.

The V call is TRBV7-8, the J call TRBJ1-2; D gene uncertain. The germline V and J ends were trimmed by 1 base and 3 bases, with 9 bases remaining between them. Germline CDR1 and CDR2: SGHVS and FQNEAQ. The CDR3 has 14 residues. DNA of the CDR3: TGTGCCAGCAGCTTAGGGCAGCTTGACTATGGCTACACCTTC. This gives the protein CASSLGQLDYGYTF.

This sequence joins TRBV5-1 and TRBJ1-6, with D perhaps TRBD1 (5 bases). The CDR3 contains 16 residues. Germline values: CDR1 SGHRS, CDR2 YFSETQ. V lost 0 bases to trimming and J lost 4 bases, with 11 bases between them. In nucleotides, the CDR3 is TGCGCCAGCAGCTTGGGCGGGGGAGATTATAATTCACCCCTCCACTTT. Amino acids: CASSLGGGDYNSPLHF.

The V gene is TRBV6-5, the J gene TRBJ1-6; perhaps TRBD1 as D (5 bases). The ends were cut back, 7 bases at V and 6 bases at J, with 10 bases in the middle. The CDR3 spans 13 residues. Germline V lookup: CDR1 MNHEY, CDR2 SVGAGI. The CDR3, as DNA: TGTGCCAGCATGGTCGGGGCTAATTCACCCCTCCACTTT. This translates into CASMVGANSPLHF.

This clone was recorded once. V and J are TRBV3-1 (or the pseudogene TRBV3-2) and TRBJ1-4; unclear D gene. The germline gives CDR1 LGHDT, CDR2 YNNKEL (reference sequence). The CDR3 is 13 amino acids. The V gene lost 0 bases and the J gene lost 8 bases, with 7 bases spanning the gap. CDR3 DNA sequence: TGTGCCAGCAGCCAAGAAAGTCGCGAAAAACTGTTTTTT. Protein product: CASSQESREKLFF.

CDR3 sequence: CASSPGTGGYGYTF. The DNA of the CDR3 is TGTGCCAGCAGCCCCGGGACAGGGGGCTATGGCTACACCTTC. The chain carries TRBV3-1 (or the pseudogene TRBV3-2) and TRBJ1-2, with TRBD1 identical over 11 bases. CDR1 and CDR2 (germline): LGHDT, YNNKEL (reference sequence). Germline trimming cut 4 bases from V and 4 bases from J; bases unmatched to any gene: 2. This CDR3 spans 14 amino acids.

The rearrangement uses TRBV6-2 or TRBV6-3 and TRBJ1-2, with a possible D match to TRBD1 (6 bases). CDR1 and CDR2 (germline): MNHEY, SVGEGT. The CDR3 has 14 residues. Trimming took off 2 bases at V and 5 bases at J, with 12 bases between the two ends. The CDR3 DNA sequence: TGTGCCAGCAGTTACGTGACAGGCGGTTATGGCTACACCTTC. Its translation: CASSYVTGGYGYTF.

This chain uses TRBV19 with TRBJ1-2; D call uncertain. The V and J ends lost 4 bases and 7 bases respectively, with 22 bases between them. This CDR3 spans 16 amino acids. The V gene's germline CDR1 is LNHDA and CDR2 SQIVND (reference sequence). For the CDR3, the DNA is TGTGCCAGTAGTACCACCTTAGACTGGTTCTTCAGTGGCTACACCTTC. Residues: CASSTTLDWFFSGYTF.

J is TRBJ2-7 and V is TRBV25-1; TRBD1 matches 8 bases. The CDR3 is made up of 17 amino acids. With 5 bases clipped from V and 5 bases from J, the junction kept 17 bases outside the gene matches. The V gene's germline CDR1 is MGHDK and CDR2 SYGVNS. CDR3 DNA sequence: TGTGCCAGCAGTTTGGCGGGCTCGAGGACAGGGTCCCACGAGCAGTACTTC. Its translation is CASSLAGSRTGSHEQYF.